Listed below are T cell receptor beta chains from one sample, sequenced in a study of blood T cell repertoires in COVID-19. Generated by immunoSEQ multiplex PCR, the TCRdb table keeps only in-frame clones and is missing some. The sample shows roughly 200,000 clones, around 86% of them seen only once. Sequenced material: peripheral blood. The source is a man in his forties or fifties with acute or convalescent COVID-19. CDR3s include the opening cysteine and the closing phenylalanine or tryptophan. A D gene is named only where the DNA matches it firmly. Expanded clones are given a class, and other clones once, few, many or no size at all.

J gene	D gene	V gene	clone size	CDR3 protein	CDR3 DNA
TRBJ1-1	-	TRBV6-5	-	CASRPPRSGIEAFF	TGTGCCAGCAGGCCCCCTCGATCGGGAATTGAAGCTTTCTTT
TRBJ1-2	-	TRBV5-1	-	CASAAVTPNYGYTF	TGCGCCAGCGCAGCGGTTACCCCAAACTATGGCTACACCTTC
TRBJ2-5	TRBD2	TRBV5-8	-	CASSSGLASGGTRQETQYF	TGTGCCAGCAGCTCCGGTCTGGCTAGCGGGGGGACGAGACAAGAGACCCAGTACTTC
TRBJ1-1	TRBD1	TRBV18	-	CASSAGTANTEAFF	TGTGCCAGCTCGGCCGGGACAGCGAACACTGAAGCTTTCTTT
TRBJ2-1	TRBD2	TRBV5-1	-	CASSLETSGGHEQFF	TGCGCCAGCAGCTTGGAAACTAGCGGGGGCCATGAGCAGTTCTTC
TRBJ1-4	TRBD1	TRBV30	once	CAWSGRTGAGLFF	TGTGCCTGGAGCGGAAGAACAGGGGCTGGGCTGTTTTTT
TRBJ1-6	-	TRBV9	-	CASSVRGAGNSPLHF	TGTGCCAGCAGCGTCCGCGGCGCGGGAAATTCACCCCTCCACTTT
TRBJ2-3	TRBD2	TRBV10-1	-	CASSEKILAADTDTQYF	TGCGCCAGCAGTGAGAAAATACTAGCGGCTGACACAGATACGCAGTATTTT
TRBJ1-2	TRBD1	TRBV23-1	-	CASSQSGGGCYGYTF	TGCGCCAGCAGTCAATCTGGAGGGGGCTGCTATGGCTACACCTTC
TRBJ2-7	TRBD2	TRBV5-4	-	CASSLASGGVRSYEQYF	TGTGCCAGCAGCTTGGCCAGCGGGGGTGTACGTTCCTACGAGCAGTACTTC
TRBJ1-2	TRBD1	TRBV3-1/TRBV3-2	-	CASSQAGGHGYTF	TGTGCCAGCAGCCAAGCAGGGGGACATGGCTACACCTTC
TRBJ1-1	TRBD1	TRBV5-6	once	CASSSGGTGGGAFF	TGTGCCAGCAGCTCCGGGGGGACAGGGGGCGGAGCTTTCTTT
TRBJ2-2	-	TRBV19	-	CASSIRLLKQNTGELFF	TGTGCCAGTAGTATCAGACTACTAAAACAGAACACCGGGGAGCTGTTTTTT
TRBJ1-1	-	TRBV6-6	-	CAVGGTPNTEAFF	TGTGCCGTCGGGGGTACCCCGAACACTGAAGCTTTCTTT
TRBJ1-6	-	TRBV4-3	once	CASSQDRQGGSPLHF	TGCGCCAGCAGCCAAGATCGACAAGGTGGCTCACCCCTCCACTTT
TRBJ1-1	TRBD1	TRBV11-2	-	CASSLGQGARRGTEAFF	TGTGCCAGCAGCTTAGGACAGGGGGCGAGACGTGGCACTGAAGCTTTCTTT
TRBJ2-5	TRBD2	TRBV5-6	-	CASSFRGGARETQYF	TGTGCCAGCAGCTTTCGCGGGGGGGCCCGCGAGACCCAGTACTTC
TRBJ1-2	-	TRBV20-1	-	CSASRPRDWGGYTF	TGCAGTGCTAGTCGCCCCAGGGATTGGGGTGGCTACACCTTC
TRBJ1-6	-	TRBV30	few	CAWSPVHNSPLHF	TGTGCCTGGAGTCCGGTCCATAATTCACCCCTCCACTTT
TRBJ2-7	TRBD1	TRBV5-5	-	CASSNQGVGPFYEQYF	TGTGCCAGCAGCAACCAGGGGGTGGGGCCCTTCTACGAGCAGTACTTC
TRBJ1-5	TRBD1	TRBV10-2	-	CASSGQGGQPQHF	TGCGCCAGCAGTGGACAGGGCGGTCAGCCCCAGCATTTT
TRBJ1-3	-	TRBV4-3	few	CASSQDPGFSGNTIYF	TGCGCCAGCAGCCAAGATCCGGGGTTCTCTGGAAACACCATATATTTT
TRBJ2-5	TRBD1	TRBV5-6	-	CASSGTGAETQYF	TGTGCCAGCAGCGGGACAGGGGCAGAGACCCAGTACTTC
TRBJ1-5	-	TRBV10-3	-	CAISQGNSNQPQHF	TGTGCCATCAGTCAGGGGAATAGCAATCAGCCCCAGCATTTT
TRBJ1-1	-	TRBV2	few	CASSALGRNTEAFF	TGTGCCAGCAGTGCCCTGGGCAGGAACACTGAAGCTTTCTTT
TRBJ1-1	-	TRBV30	-	CAWSKDNSEAFF	TGTGCCTGGAGTAAAGATAACTCTGAAGCTTTCTTT
TRBJ2-5	TRBD1	TRBV5-1	-	CASRGQGDEETQYF	TGCGCCAGCAGGGGACAGGGGGATGAAGAGACCCAGTACTTC
TRBJ2-5	TRBD1	TRBV3-1/TRBV3-2	-	CASSLPTGGFETQYF	TGTGCCAGCAGTCTACCGACAGGGGGCTTTGAGACCCAGTACTTC
TRBJ2-5	-	TRBV27	-	CASSPGLLSTETQYF	TGTGCCAGCAGTCCGGGACTCCTAAGTACAGAGACCCAGTACTTC
TRBJ1-1	-	TRBV11-2	-	CASSSGLTLEAFF	TGTGCCAGCAGCTCCGGACTGACGCTTGAAGCTTTCTTT
TRBJ1-5	-	TRBV6-5	-	CATNRNSNQPQHF	TGTGCCACGAACAGGAATAGCAATCAGCCCCAGCATTTT
TRBJ1-3	-	TRBV7-9	few	CASSSAGGNTIYF	TGTGCCAGCAGCTCCGCGGGGGGAAACACCATATATTTT
TRBJ2-7	-	TRBV9	-	CASSERLNYEQYF	TGTGCCAGCAGCGAACGGTTGAACTACGAGCAGTACTTC
TRBJ2-5	-	TRBV11-2	-	CASTQGVAGRESETQYF	TGTGCCAGCACCCAGGGCGTGGCCGGACGGGAGAGTGAGACCCAGTACTTC
TRBJ2-2	TRBD2	TRBV5-1	-	CASSSRLRGGIGELFF	TGCGCCAGCTCCAGCAGGCTGCGGGGGGGAATCGGGGAGCTGTTTTTT
TRBJ2-7	-	TRBV30	-	CAWSSLQGSEQYF	TGTGCCTGGAGTTCCTTACAGGGAAGCGAGCAGTACTTC
TRBJ2-7	-	TRBV10-3	-	CAISAAGVGTYEQYF	TGTGCCATCAGTGCCGCAGGGGTTGGTACCTACGAGCAGTACTTC
TRBJ2-7	-	TRBV21-1	-	CASSKGGGGLTYEQYF	TGTGCCAGCAGCAAAGGAGGCGGGGGGCTTACCTACGAGCAGTACTTC
TRBJ2-2	TRBD1	TRBV5-8	-	CASTRQGAPNTGELFF	TGTGCCAGCACCAGACAGGGGGCCCCAAACACCGGGGAGCTGTTTTTT
TRBJ1-1	TRBD1	TRBV12-3/TRBV12-4	-	CASRTGDTEAFF	TGTGCCAGCAGAACAGGGGACACTGAAGCTTTCTTT
TRBJ1-4	TRBD1	TRBV5-1	-	CASSSGTVGEKLFF	TGCGCCAGCAGCTCCGGGACAGTGGGTGAAAAACTGTTTTTT
TRBJ1-4	-	TRBV19	-	CASSARRHATNEKLFF	TGTGCCAGTAGTGCCCGCCGACACGCAACTAATGAAAAACTGTTTTTT
TRBJ2-1	TRBD2	TRBV19	-	CASSITSGGYEQFF	TGTGCCAGTAGTATAACTAGCGGGGGCTACGAGCAGTTCTTC
TRBJ2-1	TRBD2	TRBV5-4	-	CASSLAGGGFNEQFF	TGTGCCAGCAGCCTAGCGGGGGGAGGGTTTAATGAGCAGTTCTTC
TRBJ2-7	-	TRBV27	-	CASSTYSSEQYF	TGTGCCAGCAGTACGTACTCCTCCGAGCAGTACTTC
TRBJ2-2	-	TRBV7-9	-	CASSLPAGEANTGELFF	TGTGCCAGCAGCTTACCGGCAGGGGAAGCGAACACCGGGGAGCTGTTTTTT
TRBJ1-3	-	TRBV6-6	-	CASRVTGDYSGNTIYF	TGTGCCAGCAGGGTGACAGGTGACTACTCTGGAAACACCATATATTTT
TRBJ2-5	TRBD2	TRBV24-1	-	CATGTSGGETQYF	TGTGCCACCGGGACTAGCGGTGGAGAGACCCAGTACTTC
TRBJ2-7	TRBD1	TRBV5-1	-	CASSLLGTGGYEQYF	TGCGCCAGCAGCTTGCTGGGTACAGGGGGGTACGAGCAGTACTTC
TRBJ2-1	TRBD1	TRBV2	-	CASSLGYRDSAYNEQFF	TGTGCCAGCAGCCTAGGATACCGGGACAGCGCCTACAATGAGCAGTTCTTC
TRBJ1-4	TRBD1	TRBV5-6	once	CASSKDRARANEKLFF	TGTGCCAGCAGCAAGGACAGGGCAAGGGCTAATGAAAAACTGTTTTTT
TRBJ2-3	TRBD2	TRBV10-2	-	CASSESTWTSGGAYTQYF	TGCGCCAGCAGTGAGTCGACGTGGACTAGCGGGGGGGCGTATACGCAGTATTTT